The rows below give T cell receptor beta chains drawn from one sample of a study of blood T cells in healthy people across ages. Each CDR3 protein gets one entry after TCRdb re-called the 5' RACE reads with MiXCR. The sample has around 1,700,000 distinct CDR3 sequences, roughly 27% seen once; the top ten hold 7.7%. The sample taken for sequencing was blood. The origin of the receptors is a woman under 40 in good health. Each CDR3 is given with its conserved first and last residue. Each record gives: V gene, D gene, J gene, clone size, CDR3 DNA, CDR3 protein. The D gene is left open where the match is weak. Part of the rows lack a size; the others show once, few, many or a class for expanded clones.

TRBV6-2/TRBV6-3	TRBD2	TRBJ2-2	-	TGTGCCAGCAACGCGGTGGGCGGGGGGGCCGATTGGTGGACGAACACCGGGGAGCTGTTTTTT	CASNAVGGGADWWTNTGELFF
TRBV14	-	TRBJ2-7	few	TGTGCCAGCAGCCAAACCTTAACCTACGAGCAGTACTTC	CASSQTLTYEQYF
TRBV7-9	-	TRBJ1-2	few	TGTGCCAGCATCCGATCGGGGAACTATGGCTACACCTTC	CASIRSGNYGYTF
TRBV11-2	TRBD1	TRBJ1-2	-	TGTGCCAGCAGCTTAGACTCTGGACAGGTCTATGGCTACACCTTC	CASSLDSGQVYGYTF
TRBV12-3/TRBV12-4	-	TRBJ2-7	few	TGTGCCAGCAGTTTTGCAGGGCGGGGCTACGAGCAGTACTTC	CASSFAGRGYEQYF
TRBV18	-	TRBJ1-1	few	TGTGCCAGCTCACCACGGCAGGTCGGGATGAGCACTGAAGCTTTCTTT	CASSPRQVGMSTEAFF
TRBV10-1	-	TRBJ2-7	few	TGCGCCAGCAGTGCCGGGACGATCGACGAGCAGTACTTC	CASSAGTIDEQYF
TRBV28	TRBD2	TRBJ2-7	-	TGTGCCAGCAGTGGGACTAGCGGGAATTTGTACGAGCAGTACTTC	CASSGTSGNLYEQYF
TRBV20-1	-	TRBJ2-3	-	TGCAGTGCTAGACCGGGACAAGCCACGGATACGCAGTATTTT	CSARPGQATDTQYF
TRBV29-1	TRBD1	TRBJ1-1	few	TGCAGCGTTAGTAGGGGGCCGGGAACTGAAGCTTTCTTT	CSVSRGPGTEAFF
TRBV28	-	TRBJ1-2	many	TGTGCCAGCATACCGGAAGGGACGCGGTATGGCTACACCTTC	CASIPEGTRYGYTF
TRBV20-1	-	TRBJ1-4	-	TGCAGTGCTAGAGAATCTCAACAGGGACCTGAAAAACTGTTTTTT	CSARESQQGPEKLFF
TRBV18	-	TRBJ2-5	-	TGTGCCAGCTCACAAGAACCGGGGGAGACCCAGTACTTC	CASSQEPGETQYF
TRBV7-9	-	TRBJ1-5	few	TGTGCCAGCAGCCAGTTTCGTGATCAGCCCCAGCATTTT	CASSQFRDQPQHF
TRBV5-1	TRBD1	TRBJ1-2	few	TGCACCAGCACCAGAGGACAGGGGGCGGCCCCTAACTATGGCTACACCTTC	CTSTRGQGAAPNYGYTF
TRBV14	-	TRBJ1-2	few	TGTGCCAGCAGCCAAGATACTTTCGGTGGGGGCTACACCTTC	CASSQDTFGGGYTF
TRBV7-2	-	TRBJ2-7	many	TGTGCCAGCAGCGAATCCCTTAGGGGTGGGGAGCAGTACTTC	CASSESLRGGEQYF
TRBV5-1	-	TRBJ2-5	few	TGCGCCAGCAGCTTGGCTTCCGGGGCTCGGGAGACCCAGTACTTC	CASSLASGARETQYF
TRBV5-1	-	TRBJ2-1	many	TGCGCCAGCAGCGCCCTGACTGGGGCGTCCTACAATGAGCAGTTCTTC	CASSALTGASYNEQFF
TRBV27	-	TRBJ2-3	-	TGTGCCAGCAGCCGGGTCAGGGAGGCAGATACGCAGTATTTT	CASSRVREADTQYF
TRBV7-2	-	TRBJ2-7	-	TGTGCCAGCAGCTCTTACGCCGGGACATCCTACGAGCAGTACTTC	CASSSYAGTSYEQYF
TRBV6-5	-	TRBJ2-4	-	TGTGCCAGCAGTTATGACGGGGACAATGAGCAGTACTTC	CASSYDGDNEQYF
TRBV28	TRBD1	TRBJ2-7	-	TGTGCCAGTACAACCCCCGGGACAGGGGTTCACGAGCAGTACTTC	CASTTPGTGVHEQYF
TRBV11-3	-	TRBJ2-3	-	TGTGCCAGCGGCTTAGGAGTAGCAGGAGATACGCAGTATTTT	CASGLGVAGDTQYF
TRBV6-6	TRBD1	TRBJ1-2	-	TGTGCCAGCGGGGGGGCGACAGGGGCGAATCAAGCTGGCCACACCTTC	CASGGATGANQAGHTF
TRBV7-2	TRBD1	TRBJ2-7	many	TGTGCCAGCAGTTATGGGACAGGGGTTGGCTACGAGCAGTACTTC	CASSYGTGVGYEQYF
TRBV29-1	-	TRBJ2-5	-	TGCAGCGGAGAACAGGCGCAAGAGACCCAGTACTTC	CSGEQAQETQYF
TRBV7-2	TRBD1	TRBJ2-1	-	TGTGCCAGCAGCGCCAGGACAGGGTCCTACAATGAGCAGTTCTTC	CASSARTGSYNEQFF
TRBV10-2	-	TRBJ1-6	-	TGCGCCAGCAGCGAACAGGGACGGAGCTCCTATAATTCACCCCTCCACTTT	CASSEQGRSSYNSPLHF
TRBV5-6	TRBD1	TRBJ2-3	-	TGTGCCAGCAGCTCCGGGACAGGGGTTGCAGATACGCAGTATTTT	CASSSGTGVADTQYF
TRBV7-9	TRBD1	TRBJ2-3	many	TGTGCCAGCAGCTTAGGGGGACAGTTATCCACAGATACGCAGTATTTT	CASSLGGQLSTDTQYF
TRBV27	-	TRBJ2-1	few	TGTGCCAGCAGGGGGCACAGCTCCTACGAGCAGTTCTTC	CASRGHSSYEQFF
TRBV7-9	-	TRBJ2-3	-	TGTGCCTGTAAGCGCGACCCTAGCACAGATACGCAGTATTTT	CACKRDPSTDTQYF
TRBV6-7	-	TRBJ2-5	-	TGTGCCAGCAGTTACATTCGCGGTGGCTACGAGACCCGGTACTTC	CASSYIRGGYETRYF
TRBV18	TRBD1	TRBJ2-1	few	TGTGCCAGCTCGTCTACGACAGGGTTCGATGAGCAGTTCTTC	CASSSTTGFDEQFF
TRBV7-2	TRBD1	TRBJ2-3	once	TGTGCCAGCAGCCAGAGGACAGGGGGCACAGATACGCGGTATTTT	CASSQRTGGTDTRYF
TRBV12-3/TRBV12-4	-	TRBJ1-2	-	TGTGCCAGCAGTTTTTCCAGGTTCTATGGCTACACCTTC	CASSFSRFYGYTF
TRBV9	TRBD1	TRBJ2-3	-	TGTGCCAGCAGCGGCCGAAAGGGGGCTGTGACAGATACGCTGTATTTT	CASSGRKGAVTDTLYF
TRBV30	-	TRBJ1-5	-	TGTGCCTGGAGTCGCCGCAGCAATCAGCCCCAGCATTTT	CAWSRRSNQPQHF
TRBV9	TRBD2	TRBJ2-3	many	TGTGCCAGCAGCGTAGAAGTAGCGGGAGGCTCAGATACGCAGTATTTT	CASSVEVAGGSDTQYF
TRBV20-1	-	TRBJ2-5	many	TGCAGTGCGCTTGGACTCAGCGCCAAAGAGACCCAGTACTTC	CSALGLSAKETQYF
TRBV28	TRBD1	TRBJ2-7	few	TGTGCCAGCAGTCCCGCAGGGGGCACGTTCTCCGAGCAGTACTTC	CASSPAGGTFSEQYF
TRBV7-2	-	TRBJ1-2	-	TGTGCCAGCAGCTTAACGGAAGCAGGCGGCTACACCTTC	CASSLTEAGGYTF